The next 29 T cell receptor beta chains were all read from a single sample in a study of T cell responses to AZD1222 COVID-19 vaccine. Assay used: immunoSEQ multiplex PCR; TCRdb lists only in-frame clones, some missing. Among approximately 190,000 clones listed, roughly 93% were seen once. Here the sequenced sample was peripheral blood, taken on day 0 of AZD1222 vaccination. The receptors originated from an adult in good health.

V usage is TRBV3-1 (or the pseudogene TRBV3-2) and J usage is TRBJ2-1, with D unclear. V lost 4 bases and J lost 7, with 8 bases in between. Germline V gene lookup returns CDR1 LGHDT and CDR2 YNNKEL (reference sequence). There are 12 residues in the CDR3. The CDR3 region is CASSLLLNEQFF. CDR3 DNA sequence: TGTGCCAGCAGCCTCCTCCTTAATGAGCAGTTCTTC.

The V and J genes are TRBV28 and TRBJ1-5; 7 bases agree with TRBD1. V dropped 6 bases and J dropped 2; count of bases not matched to a gene: 10. CDR3 length equals 16 residues. CDR1 and CDR2 from the germline V gene are MDHEN and SYDVKM. CDR3 in DNA: TGTGCCAGCAGGGAGACAGGGTCGGGGCGCAATCAGCCCCAGCATTTT. Translating it yields CASRETGSGRNQPQHF.

The rearrangement joins TRBV11-2 to TRBJ1-6, with 7 bases lining up with TRBD1. The CDR3 is 16 amino acids. The J segment lost 5 bases and the V segment lost 5 bases, leaving 9 bases of the junction unmatched. CDR1 and CDR2 (germline): SGHAT, FQNNGV. In DNA form, the CDR3 reads TGTGCCAGCAGCCCGTGGCAGGGGGTGAATAATTCACCCCTCCACTTT. Protein product: CASSPWQGVNNSPLHF. The variable domain in full, completed from reference TRBV11-2 and TRBJ1-6, reads EAGVAQSPRYKIIEKRQSVAFWCNPISGHATLYWYQQILGQGPKLLIQFQNNGVVDDSQLPKDRFSAERLKGVDSTLKIQPAKLEDSAVYLCASSPWQGVNNSPLHFGNGTRLTVT.

The CDR3 DNA follows: TGTGCCAGCATCAAACGGGGGAACACTGAAGCTTTCTTT. This sequence encodes CASIKRGNTEAFF. The J gene is TRBJ1-1, the V gene TRBV28, with D unresolved. Germline lookup yields CDR1 MDHEN and CDR2 SYDVKM. CDR3 length equals 13 residues. The V end lost 7 bases, the J end lost 1 base, and 10 bases lay between the germline ends.

The V gene is TRBV20-1, the J gene TRBJ1-2; no clear D gene. V was shortened by 1 base and J by 6 bases, with 3 bases between the two germline ends. Germline CDR1 is DFQATT and CDR2 is SNEGSKA (reference sequence). This CDR3 region has 10 residues. The CDR3 sequence: CSARADGYTF. For the CDR3, the DNA is TGCAGTGCTAGAGCGGATGGCTACACCTTC.

The J gene is TRBJ2-2, the V gene TRBV5-4; 12 bases agree with TRBD2. CDR1 and CDR2 (germline): SGHNT, YYREEE (reference sequence). The length of the CDR3 is 16 residues. V lost 4 bases to trimming and J lost 7 bases; unmatched junction nucleotides: 8. Written as DNA, the CDR3 is TGTGCCAGCAGCCTAAGGGGACTAGCGGGCGACGGGGAGCTGTTTTTT. Its translation is CASSLRGLAGDGELFF.

The chain uses TRBV6-5 and TRBJ1-3; no firm D call. The V gene lost 5 bases and the J gene lost 0 bases, with 11 bases spanning the gap. The CDR3 is 15 amino acids. Germline lookup yields CDR1 MNHEY and CDR2 SVGAGI. The CDR3 coding sequence is TGTGCCAGCAGTCAGCAGAGGAGCTCTGGAAACACCATATATTTT. It yields the protein CASSQQRSSGNTIYF.

The V gene is TRBV15, the J gene TRBJ1-6; D possibly corresponds to TRBD1 (5 bases). V lost 1 base, J lost 9 bases, and 10 bases lay in between. Germline lookup yields CDR1 LNHNV and CDR2 YYDKDF (reference sequence). CDR3 length: 14 amino acids. CDR3 in DNA: TGTGCCACCAGCAGAGTGAGGGGTGGTTCACCCCTCCACTTT. Translated: CATSRVRGGSPLHF. Using reference TRBV15 and TRBJ1-6 for the parts outside the CDR3, the full variable domain is DAMVIQNPRYQVTQFGKPVTLSCSQTLNHNVMYWYQQKSSQAPKLLFHYYDKDFNNEADTPDNFQSRRPNTSFCFLDIRSPGLGDTAMYLCATSRVRGGSPLHFGNGTRLTVT.

V usage is TRBV6-7 and J usage is TRBJ1-5, with D unresolved. TRBV6-7 is designated an ORF whose function remains uncertain. The CDR3 consists of 12 residues. The V end lost 6 bases, the J end lost 7 bases, and 10 bases lay between the germline ends. The CDR3 nucleotides read TGTGCCAGCAGAGGGTGGGTCCAGCCCCAGCATTTT. This encodes CASRGWVQPQHF.

The rearrangement joins TRBV6-5 to TRBJ2-7, with 7 bases matching TRBD1. Germline CDR1 is MNHEY and CDR2 is SVGAGI. V was clipped by 3 bases and J by 2 bases; unmatched bases: 4. The CDR3 is made up of 14 amino acids. The CDR3 sequence is CASSYNRGTYEQYF. The DNA of the CDR3 is TGTGCCAGCAGTTATAACAGGGGTACCTACGAGCAGTACTTC.

For this clone: The same CDR3 can be traced to other DNA sequences in this sample. The J gene is TRBJ2-7, the V gene TRBV28, with D tentatively TRBD2 (5 bases). The germline gives CDR1 MDHEN, CDR2 SYDVKM. CDR3 length: 12 amino acids. V lost 7 bases to trimming and J lost 3 bases, with 10 bases between them. For the CDR3, the DNA is TGTGCCAGCACCGCTCGGGACTACGAGCAGTACTTC. Its protein product is CASTARDYEQYF.

The V call is TRBV19, the J call TRBJ1-5, with TRBD1 matching 10 bases. CDR1 and CDR2 from the germline V gene are LNHDA and SQIVND (reference sequence). CDR3 length: 17 residues. J was trimmed by 3 bases and V by 0 bases; bases with no gene match: 5. The CDR3 DNA reads TGTGCCAGTAGTATAGATGGGGACAGGGGTACCAATCAGCCCCAGCATTTT. Translation gives CASSIDGDRGTNQPQHF.

The chain joins TRBV6-5 to TRBJ1-3; TRBD1 is a possible D gene (5 bases). V shed 10 bases and J shed 2 bases, with 12 bases lying between them. The length of the CDR3 is 13 residues. Germline V lookup: CDR1 MNHEY, CDR2 SVGAGI. The DNA for the CDR3 is TGTGCCACTGGGGGAGGGCCTGGAAACACCATATATTTT. It specifies CATGGGPGNTIYF.

The chain links TRBV9 to TRBJ2-1; 7 bases agree with TRBD2. Germline V gene lookup returns CDR1 SGDLS and CDR2 YYNGEE. J was trimmed by 3 bases and V by 0 bases; bases with no gene match: 3. The CDR3 loop spans 15 amino acids. The DNA of the CDR3 is TGTGCCAGCAGCGTAGAGGCTAGCGGCTACAATGAGCAGTTCTTC. This gives the protein CASSVEASGYNEQFF.

The chain joins TRBV7-2 to TRBJ1-5; D might be TRBD1 (5 bases). This CDR3 spans 14 amino acids. Germline V lookup: CDR1 SGHTA, CDR2 FQGNSA. The V end was cut by 1 base, the J end by 4 bases, with 8 bases between. The CDR3 DNA is TGTGCCAGCAGCTTAGTGGCAGGGAATCAGCCCCAGCATTTT. Residues: CASSLVAGNQPQHF.

The rearrangement links TRBV24-1 to TRBJ2-1, with TRBD1 matching 11 bases. Germline V gene sequence: CDR1 KGHDR, CDR2 SFDVKD. The CDR3 is made up of 13 amino acids. J lost 8 bases, V lost 7 bases, and 3 bases had no gene match. The CDR3 protein is CATRDRGLDEQFF. In DNA, the CDR3 is TGTGCCACCAGGGACAGGGGGCTCGATGAGCAGTTCTTC.

This chain connects TRBV29-1 to TRBJ1-2; D unclear. V gave up 4 bases and J gave up 6 bases, with 15 bases separating them. The length of the CDR3 is 13 residues. CDR1 and CDR2 from the germline V gene are SQVTM and ANQGSEA. CDR3 nucleotide sequence: TGCAGCGTTGCGAGTAGGAGGGCGGATGGCTACACCTTC. It encodes CSVASRRADGYTF.

This rearrangement joins TRBV7-3 to TRBJ2-3; D is possibly TRBD2 (10 bases). V lost 5 bases and J lost 8, with 23 bases in between. The germline CDR1 and CDR2 sequences are SGHTA and FQGTGA. The CDR3 length is 16 residues. CDR3 bases: TGTGCCAGCAGCGCGGGGACAGGGTCTAGCGGGAGTACGCAGTATTTT. As protein: CASSAGTGSSGSTQYF.

This clone was recorded only once. The rearrangement joins TRBV28 to TRBJ1-2; D not certain. CDR1 is MDHEN and CDR2 is SYDVKM in the germline V gene. Trimming cost V 3 bases and J 6 bases, with 14 bases left between them. CDR3 length: 14 residues. The CDR3 DNA follows: TGTGCCAGCAGTTTTTCCCATCATGGGAATGGCTACACCTTC. Its translation is CASSFSHHGNGYTF.

The chain has TRBV7-8 and TRBJ1-1; D might be TRBD1 (5 bases). The germline V gene encodes CDR1 SGHVS and CDR2 FQNEAQ. The CDR3 contains 12 residues. The V end was cut by 4 bases, the J end by 5 bases, with 8 bases between. DNA for the CDR3: TGTGCCAGCAGCTCCAGGGATACTGAAGCTTTCTTT. As protein: CASSSRDTEAFF.

The chain recombines TRBV2 with TRBJ1-1; the D is unclear. The CDR3 has 14 amino acids. The germline V gene has CDR1 SNHLY and CDR2 FYNNEI. Trimming pared 3 bases from V and 3 bases from J, leaving 11 bases between. As DNA, the CDR3 is TGTGCCAGCAGTGATAGACCAAGGGACACTGAAGCTTTCTTT. Its translation is CASSDRPRDTEAFF.

The V and J genes are TRBV25-1 and TRBJ1-3, with D unresolved. The V and J ends lost 4 bases and 0 bases respectively, with 10 bases between them. Germline CDR1 is MGHDK and CDR2 is SYGVNS. The CDR3 has 15 amino acids. As DNA, the CDR3 is TGTGCCAGCAGTGGTCGTCGGAGCTCTGGAAACACCATATATTTT. The encoded protein is CASSGRRSSGNTIYF.

CDR3 sequence: CASSSEGTSNEKLFF. The DNA for the CDR3 is TGTGCCAGCAGTTCGGAGGGCACGTCTAATGAAAAACTGTTTTTT. This chain uses TRBV6-5 with TRBJ1-4; D ambiguous. Germline CDR1 and CDR2: MNHEY and SVGAGI. V lost 4 bases and J lost 3, with 12 bases in between. The CDR3 runs 15 residues.

This CDR3 reads CASIVGGRVTEAFF. CDR3 sequence (DNA): TGTGCCAGCATTGTAGGGGGCAGGGTCACTGAAGCTTTCTTT. The chain combines TRBV5-5 with TRBJ1-1, with 7 bases that match TRBD1. The germline gives CDR1 SGHKS, CDR2 YYEKEE (reference sequence). The junction had 9 bases not matched to a gene; V was cut back by 6 bases and J by 4 bases. The CDR3 runs 14 residues. Complete variable domain (other parts from reference TRBV5-5 and TRBJ1-1): DAGVTQSPTHLIKTRGQQVTLRCSPISGHKSVSWYQQVLGQGPQFIFQYYEKEERGRGNFPDRFSARQFPNYSSELNVNALLLGDSALYLCASIVGGRVTEAFFGQGTRLTVV.

The chain employs TRBV11-1 and TRBJ1-4; the D is unclear. The V and J ends lost 5 bases and 5 bases respectively, with 15 bases between them. The CDR3 runs to 15 residues. Germline V gene sequence: CDR1 SGHAT, CDR2 FQDESV (reference sequence). The CDR3 DNA is TGTGCCAGCAGCCTCAGGACGGCCGTGAATGAAAAACTGTTTTTT. Its translation is CASSLRTAVNEKLFF.

The chain joins TRBV5-1 to TRBJ2-2; 9 bases line up with TRBD1. This CDR3 is 16 amino acids long. Germline CDR1 SGHRS, CDR2 YFSETQ. The ends lost 4 bases at V and 4 bases at J; junction bases unmatched: 8. The CDR3 coding sequence is TGCGCCAGCAGCCGAACCGGGACAGGGTCCACCGGGGAGCTGTTTTTT. Amino acid sequence: CASSRTGTGSTGELFF. Full variable domain (rest looked up from reference TRBV5-1 and TRBJ2-2): KAGVTQTPRYLIKTRGQQVTLSCSPISGHRSVSWYQQTPGQGLQFLFEYFSETQRNKGNFPGRFSGRQFSNSRSEMNVSTLELGDSALYLCASSRTGTGSTGELFFGEGSRLTVL.

CDR3 in amino acids: CASSGGRTEAFF. CDR3 DNA: TGCGCCAGCAGCGGGGGGCGGACTGAAGCTTTCTTT. The chain recombines TRBV4-1 with TRBJ1-1, with D perhaps matching TRBD1 (6 bases). The germline V and J ends were trimmed by 5 bases and 5 bases, with 9 bases remaining between them. The CDR3 consists of 12 residues. Germline-derived CDR1 and CDR2 are MGHRA and YSYEKL.

This clone has only one observation. This chain's CDR3 is CASSLKGGQGGTNEKLFF. Written as DNA, the CDR3 is TGTGCCAGCAGTCTTAAAGGGGGACAGGGGGGAACTAATGAAAAACTGTTTTTT. V usage is TRBV27 and J usage is TRBJ1-4; 11 bases fit TRBD1. CDR1 is MNHEY and CDR2 is SMNVEV in the germline V gene (reference sequence). This CDR3 contains 18 residues. V lost 5 bases to trimming and J lost 1 base; unmatched junction nucleotides: 9.

This clone was seen once. This sequence joins TRBV7-9 and TRBJ1-2; maybe TRBD1 (6 bases). The germline gives CDR1 SEHNR, CDR2 FQNEAQ (reference sequence). This CDR3 comprises 16 residues. The V end was cut by 2 bases, the J end by 6 bases, with 19 bases between. CDR3 sequence (DNA): TGTGCCAGCAGCTTACCCCCTCCAGGGGATAGGCATGGCTACACCTTC. Residues: CASSLPPPGDRHGYTF.